This T cell receptor (beta chain) was observed in a study of T cells in Graves' hyperthyroidism and ophthalmopathy. Amplification yielded TCR beta CDR3 regions, with RNA transcripts as the source. The TCR CDR3 was amplified in a first-round RT-PCR using the HTBI primer set. TCRdb reprocessed the multiplex PCR reads via MiXCR and lists one record per CDR3 protein. Among hundreds of thousands of distinct CDR3 sequences listed, less than 20% were seen once. Worth noting for this clonotype: The antigen remains unidentified.

Diagnoses were made from clinical symptoms, serum measures (thyroxine and TRAb), thyroid ultrasound and orbital computed tomography. Germline CDR1 is SGHTS and CDR2 is YDEGEE. This CDR3 comprises 14 residues. V was clipped by 2 bases and J by 1 base; unmatched bases: 1. The study's findings and limits: The authors' 13 V-J model separated ophthalmopathy from stable hyperthyroidism. Most clonotypes expanded in thyroid above 0.001 were likewise present in blood.

Sequences were obtained from blood. The chain carries TRBV5-8 and TRBJ2-5, with TRBD1 identical over 8 bases. The clonotype comes from a man aged 35-49 years with Graves' ophthalmopathy. The CDR3 bases are TGTGCCAGCAGCTTTGGACAGGGCCAAGAGACCCAGTACTTC. Translating gives CASSFGQGQETQYF. The variable domain in full, completed from reference TRBV5-8 and TRBJ2-5, reads EAGVTQSPTHLIKTRGQQATLRCSPISGHTSVYWYQQALGLGLQFLLWYDEGEERNRGNFPPRFSGRQFPNYSSELNVNALELEDSALYLCASSFGQGQETQYFGPGTRLLVL.